Following are 24 T cell receptor beta chains from one sample sequenced in a study of shared clonotypes between healthy human individuals (TCRdb year 2020). Preparation of the library involved the immunoSEQ multiplex PCR assay. TCRdb retrieved this table from immuneACCESS and kept in-frame rearrangements only. Not all clones are present; in checked studies, unresolved V genes account for under half, and no reason is known for the remainder. The sample contains roughly 500,000 clones, 60% to 85% of them found a single time. About an eighth of the sample is held by the ten biggest clonotypes. Sequenced: PBMCs. These receptors all come from a woman in her 40s in good health. Some clones in this sample may be carry-over from other donors' samples.

V is TRBV5-1 and J is TRBJ1-1; D remains unclear. Deletions cut 0 bases from V and 2 bases from J, with 14 bases between. CDR1 and CDR2 (germline): SGHRS, YFSETQ. CDR3 length: 16 amino acids. This CDR3 reads CASSLEGAVTNTEAFF. Written as DNA, the CDR3 is TGCGCCAGCAGCTTGGAGGGCGCGGTTACTAACACTGAAGCTTTCTTT.

This clone was counted a few times. The chain has TRBV11-2 and TRBJ2-1, with D uncertain. The CDR3 runs to 14 residues. V lost 0 bases to trimming and J lost 5 bases, with 8 bases between them. Germline V gene sequence: CDR1 SGHAT, CDR2 FQNNGV. CDR3 protein: CASSLDPLHNEQFF. CDR3 DNA sequence: TGTGCCAGCAGCTTAGACCCCCTCCACAATGAGCAGTTCTTC. The complete variable domain, with remaining parts taken from reference TRBV11-2 and TRBJ2-1, reads EAGVAQSPRYKIIEKRQSVAFWCNPISGHATLYWYQQILGQGPKLLIQFQNNGVVDDSQLPKDRFSAERLKGVDSTLKIQPAKLEDSAVYLCASSLDPLHNEQFFGPGTRLTVL.

This clone was counted between two and nine times. The J gene is TRBJ2-1, the V gene TRBV5-5, with 8 nucleotides matching TRBD1. V trimming: 5 bases; J trimming: 7 bases; junction bases outside the gene matches: 11. This CDR3 is built from 15 residues. The germline gives CDR1 SGHKS, CDR2 YYEKEE (reference sequence). The CDR3, as DNA: TGTGCCAGCAGTGTAGGACAGGGTTCCTTTAATGAGCAGTTCTTC. Residues: CASSVGQGSFNEQFF.

V usage is TRBV7-2 and J usage is TRBJ1-2; the D gene is possibly TRBD1 (5 bases). The germline V gene encodes CDR1 SGHTA and CDR2 FQGNSA. The CDR3 extends over 16 amino acids. With 7 bases removed from V and 3 bases from J, the gap between germline ends came to 21 bases. The CDR3 sequence: CASKLGRAGGDYGYTF. In nucleotides, the CDR3 is TGTGCCAGCAAACTTGGCAGGGCCGGGGGTGACTATGGCTACACCTTC. The full variable domain, in which reference TRBV7-2 and TRBJ1-2 provide the parts outside the CDR3, is GAGVSQSPSNKVTEKGKDVELRCDPISGHTALYWYRQSLGQGLEFLIYFQGNSAPDKSGLPSDRFSAERTGGSVSTLTIQRTQQEDSAVYLCASKLGRAGGDYGYTFGSGTRLTVV.

The chain carries TRBV28 and TRBJ1-4; D remains unclear. Trimming pared 6 bases from V and 0 bases from J, leaving 17 bases between. Germline V gene data show CDR1 as MDHEN and CDR2 as SYDVKM. The CDR3 covers 17 residues. CDR3 loop: CASSQAESDATNEKLFF. CDR3 coding DNA: TGTGCCAGCAGCCAGGCCGAATCAGACGCAACTAATGAAAAACTGTTTTTT.

DNA for the CDR3: TGTGCCAGCAGCTTGGCTCTAGCGGGAGGGCGGTCCGGGGAGCTGTTTTTT. This sequence encodes CASSLALAGGRSGELFF. The chain links TRBV11-3 to TRBJ2-2; 12 bases are a match to TRBD2. Germline V CDR1 and CDR2: SGHNT, YENEEA. The CDR3 is 17 residues long. Trimming cost V 3 bases and J 6 bases; bases outside gene matches: 8.

The V call is TRBV7-6, the J call TRBJ2-1; TRBD1 matches at 8 bases. Trimming took 5 bases from V and 6 from J; bases not matched to a gene: 9. The CDR3 sequence is 15 residues long. The germline gives CDR1 SGHVS, CDR2 FNYEAQ. The CDR3, as DNA: TGTGCCAGCAGCCGCGGACAGGGCCTGGGCAATGAGCAGTTCTTC. Translating it yields CASSRGQGLGNEQFF.

The J gene is TRBJ2-3, the V gene TRBV10-3, with no clear D. The CDR3 contains 12 residues. Germline CDR1 ENHRY, CDR2 SYGVKD. Trimming stripped 8 bases from V and 5 bases from J, with 11 bases between. The CDR3 here is CAIGLGGDTQYF. DNA of the CDR3: TGTGCCATCGGATTGGGTGGAGATACGCAGTATTTT.

The CDR3: CASTFGAMNTEAFF. The CDR3 bases are TGCGCCAGCACCTTCGGAGCCATGAACACTGAAGCTTTCTTT. V usage is TRBV5-1 and J usage is TRBJ1-1; no reliable D call. This CDR3 region has 14 residues. Germline V gives CDR1 SGHRS, CDR2 YFSETQ. V was cut by 6 bases and J by 0 bases, with 12 bases left in between.

V is TRBV30 and J is TRBJ1-5; 8 nucleotides match TRBD1. The length of the CDR3 is 13 residues. V lost 3 bases to trimming and J lost 3 bases; unmatched junction nucleotides: 1. Per the germline V gene, CDR1 is GTSNPN and CDR2 is SVGIG (reference sequence). CDR3 in amino acids: CAWRDRDNQPQHF. The CDR3 DNA reads as TGTGCCTGGAGGGACAGGGACAATCAGCCCCAGCATTTT.

This clone was seen a handful of times. V gene TRBV7-2 combines with J gene TRBJ2-5, with 11 bases aligning to TRBD2. The germline CDR1 and CDR2 sequences are SGHTA and FQGNSA. The CDR3 length is 17 residues. Germline trimming cut 2 bases from V and 6 bases from J; bases unmatched to any gene: 11. The CDR3 sequence is CASSLSVTSGSLKTQYF. Written as DNA, the CDR3 is TGTGCCAGCAGCTTATCAGTAACTAGCGGGAGTTTAAAGACCCAGTACTTC. Supplemented by reference TRBV7-2 and TRBJ2-5, the full variable domain reads GAGVSQSPSNKVTEKGKDVELRCDPISGHTALYWYRQSLGQGLEFLIYFQGNSAPDKSGLPSDRFSAERTGGSVSTLTIQRTQQEDSAVYLCASSLSVTSGSLKTQYFGPGTRLLVL.

The rearrangement links TRBV18 to TRBJ2-1; D possibly corresponds to TRBD2 (6 bases). The CDR3 runs 14 residues. Between the trimmed V and J ends, which lost 3 bases and 7 bases, there was a span of 13 bases. The germline V gene encodes CDR1 KGHSH and CDR2 LQKENI. The CDR3, as DNA: TGTGCCAGCTCACCCATAGTAGGGAGGAATGAGCAGTTCTTC. This encodes CASSPIVGRNEQFF.

The chain uses TRBV7-6 and TRBJ2-3; 8 positions match TRBD2. The CDR3 runs to 17 residues. Trimming cost V 1 base and J 4 bases; bases outside gene matches: 10. Per germline, CDR1 SGHVS and CDR2 FNYEAQ. The CDR3 bases are TGTGCCAGCAGCTTAGGTCCAAGCGGGAGCAGCGCAGATACGCAGTATTTT. This sequence encodes CASSLGPSGSSADTQYF.

This clone appeared a few times. The V call is TRBV13, the J call TRBJ2-1; D uncertain. Trimming removed 7 bases from V and 3 bases from J, with 13 bases in between. Germline CDR1 is PRHDT and CDR2 is FYEKMQ (reference sequence). This CDR3 region has 14 residues. The CDR3 is CASTSDSYYNEQFF. In DNA, the CDR3 is TGTGCCAGCACCAGCGACTCATACTACAATGAGCAGTTCTTC. The full variable domain, in which reference TRBV13 and TRBJ2-1 provide the parts outside the CDR3, is AAGVIQSPRHLIKEKRETATLKCYPIPRHDTVYWYQQGPGQDPQFLISFYEKMQSDKGSIPDRFSAQQFSDYHSELNMSSLELGDSALYFCASTSDSYYNEQFFGPGTRLTVL.

The rearrangement joins TRBV5-8 to TRBJ2-7, with 12 bases identical to TRBD2. In germline, CDR1 is SGHTS, CDR2 YDEGEE. V lost 5 bases to trimming and J lost 5 bases; unmatched junction nucleotides: 8. The CDR3 runs to 15 residues. CDR3 DNA: TGTGCCAGCAGTCCAAGACTAGCGGGAGACCACGAGCAGTACTTC. It encodes CASSPRLAGDHEQYF.

V gene TRBV6-6 combines with J gene TRBJ2-7, with 8 bases lining up with TRBD2. Germline CDR1 and CDR2: MNHNY and SVGAGI (reference sequence). The J segment lost 0 bases and the V segment lost 2 bases, leaving 3 bases of the junction unmatched. The CDR3 contains 15 residues. The CDR3 sequence: CASSYERETSYEQYF. CDR3 nucleotide sequence: TGTGCCAGCAGTTACGAGCGGGAGACCTCCTACGAGCAGTACTTC.

CDR3 nucleotides: TGTGCCAGCAGCTTTAGCGGGAGATTTAATGAGCAGTTCTTC. It encodes CASSFSGRFNEQFF. The rearrangement joins TRBV7-6 to TRBJ2-1, with 9 bases aligning to TRBD2. Per germline, CDR1 SGHVS and CDR2 FNYEAQ. V was pared by 3 bases and J by 7 bases, with 4 bases of the junction left unmatched. This CDR3 has 14 amino acids.

The CDR3 reads CASSFTGIEAFF. In DNA, the CDR3 is TGTGCCAGCTCCTTTACAGGGATAGAAGCTTTCTTT. The chain joins TRBV6-6 to TRBJ1-1; weak D call: TRBD1 (6 bases). Trimming took off 8 bases at V and 8 bases at J, with 15 bases between the two ends. Germline V gene lookup returns CDR1 MNHNY and CDR2 SVGAGI (reference sequence). This CDR3 has 12 residues.

This clone is a singleton in its sample. This chain uses TRBV5-1 with TRBJ1-5, with 12 bases that match TRBD1. The trim removed 4 bases at V and 2 bases at J, leaving 4 bases unmatched. The CDR3 totals 16 residues. Germline V CDR1 and CDR2: SGHRS, YFSETQ. CDR3 in DNA: TGCGCCAGCAGCCCCGGGACAGGGGGCGGCAATCAGCCCCAGCATTTT. Protein: CASSPGTGGGNQPQHF.

The V gene is TRBV15, the J gene TRBJ2-3; D gene ambiguous. Germline V CDR1 and CDR2: LNHNV, YYDKDF (reference sequence). Trimming cost V 3 bases and J 3 bases, with 16 bases left between them. The CDR3 totals 16 residues. The CDR3 protein is CATSSQAPRRTDTQYF. CDR3 in DNA: TGTGCCACCAGCAGCCAGGCCCCACGTCGTACAGATACGCAGTATTTT.

This clone appeared a single time. This rearrangement joins TRBV4-3 to TRBJ2-1; unclear D gene. This CDR3 contains 12 residues. Germline-derived CDR1 and CDR2 are LGHNA and YSLEER. With 3 bases removed from V and 8 bases from J, the gap between germline ends came to 8 bases. This chain's CDR3 is CASSHNTDEQFF. The DNA for the CDR3 is TGCGCCAGCAGCCATAATACAGATGAGCAGTTCTTC.

This clone was observed a few times. This chain uses TRBV6-1 with TRBJ1-4; tentative D call: TRBD1 (5 bases). Germline V gene lookup returns CDR1 MNHNS and CDR2 SASEGT. Deletions cut 10 bases from V and 5 bases from J, with 17 bases between. The CDR3 runs 14 residues. The CDR3 region is CATLASRGNEKLFF. The CDR3 coding sequence is TGTGCCACCCTCGCGTCCCGGGGGAATGAAAAACTGTTTTTT.

The gene calls are TRBV5-1 and TRBJ2-5; D is possibly TRBD1 (5 bases). The CDR3 spans 16 residues. Trimming took off 8 bases at V and 4 bases at J, with 24 bases between the two ends. Per germline, CDR1 SGHRS and CDR2 YFSETQ. The chain's CDR3 is CASREGVHQPAETQYF. The CDR3 region has the DNA TGCGCCAGTCGAGAAGGGGTCCATCAACCGGCAGAGACCCAGTACTTC.

The CDR3 protein is CASSSPGGKNIQYF. DNA of the CDR3: TGTGCCAGCAGTTCCCCAGGGGGCAAAAACATTCAGTACTTC. The chain has TRBV27 and TRBJ2-4, with 7 positions matching TRBD1. The V segment lost 4 bases and the J segment 3 bases; nucleotides outside the gene matches: 3. CDR3 size: 14 residues. Germline CDR1 reads MNHEY; CDR2 reads SMNVEV (reference sequence).